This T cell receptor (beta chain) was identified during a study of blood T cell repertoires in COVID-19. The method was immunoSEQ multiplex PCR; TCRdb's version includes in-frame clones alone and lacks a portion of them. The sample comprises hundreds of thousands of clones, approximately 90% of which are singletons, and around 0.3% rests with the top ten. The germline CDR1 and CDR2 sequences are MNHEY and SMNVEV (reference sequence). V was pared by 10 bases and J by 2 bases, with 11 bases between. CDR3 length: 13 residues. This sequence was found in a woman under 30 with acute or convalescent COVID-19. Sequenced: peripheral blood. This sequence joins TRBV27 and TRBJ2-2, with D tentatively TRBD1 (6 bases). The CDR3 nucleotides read TGTGCCACTGCAGGGGATAACACCGGGGAGCTGTTTTTT. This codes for CATAGDNTGELFF.